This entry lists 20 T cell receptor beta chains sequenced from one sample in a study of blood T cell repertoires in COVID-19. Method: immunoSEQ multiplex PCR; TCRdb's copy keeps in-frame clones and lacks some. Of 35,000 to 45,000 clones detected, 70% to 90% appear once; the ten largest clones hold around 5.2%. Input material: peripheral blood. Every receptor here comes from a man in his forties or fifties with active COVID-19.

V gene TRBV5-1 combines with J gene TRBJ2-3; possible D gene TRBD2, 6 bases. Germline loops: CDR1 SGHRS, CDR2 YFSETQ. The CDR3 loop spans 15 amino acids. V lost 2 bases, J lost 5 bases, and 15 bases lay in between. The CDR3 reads CASSLSDPGVDTQYF. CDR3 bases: TGCGCCAGCAGCTTATCGGACCCGGGGGTAGATACGCAGTATTTT.

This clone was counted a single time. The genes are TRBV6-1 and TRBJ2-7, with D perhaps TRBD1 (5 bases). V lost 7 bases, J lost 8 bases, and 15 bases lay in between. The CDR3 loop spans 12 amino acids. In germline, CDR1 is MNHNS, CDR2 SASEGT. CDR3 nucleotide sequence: TGTGCCAGCACCGTCAGCCTGGACAAGCAGTACTTC. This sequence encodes CASTVSLDKQYF.

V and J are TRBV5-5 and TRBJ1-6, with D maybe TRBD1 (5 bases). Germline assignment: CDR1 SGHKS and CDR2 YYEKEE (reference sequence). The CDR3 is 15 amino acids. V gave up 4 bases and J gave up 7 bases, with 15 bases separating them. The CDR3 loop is CASSGSRVENSPLHF. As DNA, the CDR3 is TGTGCCAGCAGCGGAAGCAGGGTTGAGAATTCACCCCTCCACTTT. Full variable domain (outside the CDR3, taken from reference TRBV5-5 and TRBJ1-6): DAGVTQSPTHLIKTRGQQVTLRCSPISGHKSVSWYQQVLGQGPQFIFQYYEKEERGRGNFPDRFSARQFPNYSSELNVNALLLGDSALYLCASSGSRVENSPLHFGNGTRLTVT.

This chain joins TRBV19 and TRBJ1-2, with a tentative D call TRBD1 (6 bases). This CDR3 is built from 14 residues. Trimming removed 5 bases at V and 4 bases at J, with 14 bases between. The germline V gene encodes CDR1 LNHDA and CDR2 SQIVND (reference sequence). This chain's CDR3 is CASSAQGKGYGYTF. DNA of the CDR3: TGTGCCAGTAGTGCACAGGGAAAGGGCTATGGCTACACCTTC.

The CDR3 DNA follows: TGTGCCAGCAACTCGGGGGACACTGAAGCTTTCTTT. Encoded protein: CASNSGDTEAFF. The chain combines TRBV7-9 with TRBJ1-1; tentative D call: TRBD1 (5 bases). V lost 7 bases to trimming and J lost 3 bases, with 9 bases between them. Looked up from germline, CDR1 is SEHNR and CDR2 is FQNEAQ (reference sequence). The CDR3 contains 12 residues.

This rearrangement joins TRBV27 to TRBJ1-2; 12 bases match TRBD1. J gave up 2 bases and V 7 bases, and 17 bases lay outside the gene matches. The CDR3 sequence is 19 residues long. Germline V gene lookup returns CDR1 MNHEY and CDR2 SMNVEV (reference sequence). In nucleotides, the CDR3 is TGTGCCAGCACCACATGGACGGGGGACAGGGGGCATCGAAACTATGGCTACACCTTC. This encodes CASTTWTGDRGHRNYGYTF.

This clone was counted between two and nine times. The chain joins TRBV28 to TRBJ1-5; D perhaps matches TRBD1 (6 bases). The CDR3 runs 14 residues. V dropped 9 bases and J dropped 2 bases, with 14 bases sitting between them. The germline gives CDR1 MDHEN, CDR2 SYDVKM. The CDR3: CASRGRAGNQPQHF. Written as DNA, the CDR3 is TGTGCCAGTAGGGGGAGAGCAGGCAATCAGCCCCAGCATTTT. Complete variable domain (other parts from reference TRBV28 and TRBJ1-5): DVKVTQSSRYLVKRTGEKVFLECVQDMDHENMFWYRQDPGLGLRLIYFSYDVKMKEKGDIPEGYSVSREKKERFSLILESASTNQTSMYLCASRGRAGNQPQHFGDGTRLSIL.

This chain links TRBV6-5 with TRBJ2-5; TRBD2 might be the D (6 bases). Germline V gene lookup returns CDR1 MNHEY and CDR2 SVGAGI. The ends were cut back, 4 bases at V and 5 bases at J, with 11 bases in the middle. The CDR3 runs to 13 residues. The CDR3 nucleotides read TGTGCCAGCAGTTCTGGCGGGGTGGAGACCCAGTACTTC. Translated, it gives CASSSGGVETQYF.

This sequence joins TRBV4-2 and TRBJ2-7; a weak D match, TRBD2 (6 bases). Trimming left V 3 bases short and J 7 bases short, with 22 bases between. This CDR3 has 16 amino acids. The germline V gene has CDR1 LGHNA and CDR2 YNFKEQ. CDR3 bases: TGTGCCAGCAGCCAGGATCCCGGAGGGCCCGAAGGGGAGCAGTACTTC. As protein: CASSQDPGGPEGEQYF.

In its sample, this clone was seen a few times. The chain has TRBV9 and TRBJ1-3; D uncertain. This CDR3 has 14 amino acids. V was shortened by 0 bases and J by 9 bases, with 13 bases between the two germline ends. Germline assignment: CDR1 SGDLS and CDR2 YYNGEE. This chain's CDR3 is CASSVAVGGGTIYF. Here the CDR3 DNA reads TGTGCCAGCAGCGTAGCGGTAGGTGGCGGCACCATATATTTT.

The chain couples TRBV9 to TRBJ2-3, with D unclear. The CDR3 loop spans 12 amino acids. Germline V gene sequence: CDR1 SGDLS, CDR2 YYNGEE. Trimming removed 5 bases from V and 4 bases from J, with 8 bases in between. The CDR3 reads CASSPQPDTQYF. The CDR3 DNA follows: TGTGCCAGCAGTCCACAGCCAGATACGCAGTATTTT.

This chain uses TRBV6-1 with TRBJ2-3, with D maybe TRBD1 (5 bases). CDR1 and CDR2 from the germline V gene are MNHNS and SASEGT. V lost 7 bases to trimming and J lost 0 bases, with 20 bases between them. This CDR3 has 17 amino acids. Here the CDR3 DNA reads TGTGCCAGCACTGAGGCAGGGTGGGGAACGAGCACAGATACGCAGTATTTT. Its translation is CASTEAGWGTSTDTQYF.

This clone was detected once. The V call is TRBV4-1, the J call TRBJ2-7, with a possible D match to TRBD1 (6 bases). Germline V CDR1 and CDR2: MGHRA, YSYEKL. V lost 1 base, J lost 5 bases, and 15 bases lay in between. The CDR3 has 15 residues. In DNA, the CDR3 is TGCGCCAGCAGCCAAGCGGATAGGGGGTTCCACGAGCAGTACTTC. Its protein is CASSQADRGFHEQYF.

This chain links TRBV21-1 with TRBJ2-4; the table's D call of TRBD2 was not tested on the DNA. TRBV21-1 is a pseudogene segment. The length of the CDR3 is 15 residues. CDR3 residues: CASSKEADKTGIQYF. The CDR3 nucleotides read TGTGCCAGCAGCAAAGAGGCAGATAAAACGGGCATTCAGTACTTC.

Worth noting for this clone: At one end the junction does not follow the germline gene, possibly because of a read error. CDR3: CASTEGTSGNNEQFF. CDR3 nucleotide sequence: TGTGCCAGCACTGAAGGGACTAGCGGGAACAATGAGCAGTTCTTC. V gene TRBV6-1 combines with J gene TRBJ2-1, with TRBD2 matching 13 bases. CDR3 length: 15 residues. The V gene's germline CDR1 is MNHNS and CDR2 SASEGT.

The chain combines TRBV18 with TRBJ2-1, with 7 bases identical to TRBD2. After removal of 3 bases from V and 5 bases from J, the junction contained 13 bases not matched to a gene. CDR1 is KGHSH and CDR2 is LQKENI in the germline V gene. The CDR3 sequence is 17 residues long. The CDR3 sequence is CASSPRPGGGTHNEQFF. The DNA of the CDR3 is TGTGCCAGCTCACCCCGACCGGGGGGAGGAACACACAATGAGCAGTTCTTC.

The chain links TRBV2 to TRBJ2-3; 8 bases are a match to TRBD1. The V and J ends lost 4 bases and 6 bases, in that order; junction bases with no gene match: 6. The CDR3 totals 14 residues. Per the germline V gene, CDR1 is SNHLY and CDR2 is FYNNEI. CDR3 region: CASSGQGAGDTQYF. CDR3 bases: TGTGCCAGCAGTGGGCAGGGGGCCGGGGATACGCAGTATTTT.

The CDR3 region has the DNA TGTGCCTGGAGTACTGGGGAGGGGCAAGAGACCCAGTACTTC. Its translation: CAWSTGEGQETQYF. The V and J genes are TRBV30 and TRBJ2-5, with 7 bases lining up with TRBD2. Germline loops: CDR1 GTSNPN, CDR2 SVGIG (reference sequence). This CDR3 comprises 14 residues. The junction had 5 bases not matched to a gene; V was cut back by 2 bases and J by 2 bases. Drawing the rest from reference TRBV30 and TRBJ2-5, the complete variable domain is SQTIHQWPATLVQPVGSPLSLECTVEGTSNPNLYWYRQAAGRGLQLLFYSVGIGQISSEVPQNLSASRPQDRQFILSSKKLLLSDSGFYLCAWSTGEGQETQYFGPGTRLLVL.

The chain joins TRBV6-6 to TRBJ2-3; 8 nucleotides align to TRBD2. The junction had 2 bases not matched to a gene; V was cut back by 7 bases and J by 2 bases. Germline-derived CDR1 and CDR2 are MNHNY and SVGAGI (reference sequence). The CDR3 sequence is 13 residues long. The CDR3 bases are TGTGCCAGCATTAGCGGGGACACAGATACGCAGTATTTT. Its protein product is CASISGDTDTQYF.

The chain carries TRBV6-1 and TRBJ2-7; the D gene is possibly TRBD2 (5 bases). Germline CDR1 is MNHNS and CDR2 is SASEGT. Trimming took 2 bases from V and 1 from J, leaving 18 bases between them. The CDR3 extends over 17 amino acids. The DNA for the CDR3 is TGTGCCAGCAGTGAAACCAAGAGTGGGAGATGGTCCTACGAGCAGTACTTC. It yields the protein CASSETKSGRWSYEQYF.